The clone carrying this TCR beta chain was picked up one time. The table came from immunoSEQ multiplex PCR; TCRdb's copy has only in-frame clones and leaves some out. The sample shows about 68,000 clones, almost 85% of them seen only once. The source of the sample is a study of blood T cell repertoires in COVID-19. Study in general: The origin of the acute and convalescent COVID-19 samples was the United States, Italy and Spain.

The germline CDR1 and CDR2 sequences are SGHAT and FQNNGV. The CDR3 loop spans 16 amino acids. Trimming took 2 bases from V and 4 from J, leaving 16 bases between them. The V and J genes are TRBV11-2 and TRBJ2-3; a weak D match, TRBD1 (7 bases). The sequencing sample was made of peripheral blood. This TCR was sampled from a man aged 50-60 years with active COVID-19. CDR3 residues: CASSLLPQGDSDTQYF. CDR3 nucleotide sequence: TGTGCCAGCAGCTTACTCCCGCAGGGGGACTCAGATACGCAGTATTTT. Full variable domain (outside the CDR3, taken from reference TRBV11-2 and TRBJ2-3): EAGVAQSPRYKIIEKRQSVAFWCNPISGHATLYWYQQILGQGPKLLIQFQNNGVVDDSQLPKDRFSAERLKGVDSTLKIQPAKLEDSAVYLCASSLLPQGDSDTQYFGPGTRLTVL.